This TCR beta chain was observed in a study of cytomegalovirus exposure and HLA in healthy donors. Points from the study as a whole: It was reportedly the case that the classifier diagnosed cytomegalovirus status with high specificity and sensitivity.

Worth noting for this clone: Its antigen is unknown.

V was trimmed by 4 bases and J by 2 bases, leaving 12 bases between them. From germline, CDR1 is LNHDA and CDR2 SQIVND (reference sequence). This CDR3 spans 15 amino acids. With 60 Vbeta and 13 Jbeta primers, the PCR was carried out. Profiling relied on immunoSEQ multiplex PCR, and the TCRdb table lists in-frame clones only, not all of them. The sample carries 300,000 or so clones, almost 85% recorded once. The receptor's source is a woman aged 40 to 50 in good health and CMV-seropositive. Sequencing input: PBMCs. The J gene is TRBJ1-3, the V gene TRBV19; the D gene is possibly TRBD1 (6 bases). The CDR3 region has the DNA TGTGCCAGTAGTACCCTCCAGGGGACTGGAAACACCATATATTTT. Protein product: CASSTLQGTGNTIYF.